Each of the 24 T cell receptor beta chains below was sequenced from the same sample in a study of CD4 T cells in relation to SARS-CoV-2 and coronaviruses. CD4+ T cells from unexposed donors were obtained before the COVID-19 pandemic (2011-2018). CD4+ T cells were isolated from the cells after around 10 days of culture. Only in-frame clones appear in the TCRdb table, and some are missing; sequencing was by immunoSEQ multiplex PCR. This sample yields 20,000 to 25,000 clones, of which 76% are seen a single time; approximately 15% belongs to the top ten. These receptors have no known antigen. The sequenced sample was CD4+ T cells from PBMCs, cultured in vitro. The receptors stem from a human donor in good health.

The chain links TRBV6-1 to TRBJ1-5; D remains unclear. The CDR3 totals 14 residues. Per the germline V gene, CDR1 is MNHNS and CDR2 is SASEGT. V dropped 2 bases and J dropped 8 bases, with 13 bases sitting between them. The CDR3 DNA follows: TGTGCCAGCAGTGAAATCGCCGGCATCGAGCCCCAGCATTTT. Residues: CASSEIAGIEPQHF.

The V call is TRBV28, the J call TRBJ1-5; D might be TRBD1 (6 bases). CDR1 is MDHEN and CDR2 is SYDVKM in the germline V gene. Trimming removed 5 bases at V and 0 bases at J, with 14 bases between. The CDR3 consists of 16 residues. Here the CDR3 DNA reads TGTGCCAGCAGTAGGGTACAGGGAAGTAGCAATCAGCCCCAGCATTTT. It encodes CASSRVQGSSNQPQHF.

The V and J genes are TRBV2 and TRBJ1-6; 8 bases fit TRBD1. The CDR3 has 13 amino acids. CDR1 is SNHLY and CDR2 is FYNNEI in the germline V gene. Trimming removed 2 bases from V and 13 bases from J; junction bases left unmatched: 4. The CDR3 sequence is CASSETQGAPLHF. The CDR3 region has the DNA TGTGCCAGCAGTGAAACTCAGGGGGCGCCCCTCCACTTT.

The chain uses TRBV6-2 or TRBV6-3 and TRBJ2-5; D call uncertain. V was pared by 6 bases and J by 1 base, with 3 bases between. This CDR3 region has 11 residues. Per germline, CDR1 MNHEY and CDR2 SVGEGT. The CDR3 coding sequence is TGTGCCAGCAGCCGCCAAGAGACCCAGTACTTC. Translating it yields CASSRQETQYF.

V gene TRBV19 combines with J gene TRBJ1-4; D possibly corresponds to TRBD1 (6 bases). This CDR3 has 15 amino acids. V gave up 7 bases and J gave up 4 bases, with 16 bases separating them. Germline values: CDR1 LNHDA, CDR2 SQIVND (reference sequence). This CDR3 reads CASTRVQGFNEKLFF. In nucleotides, the CDR3 is TGTGCCAGTACCCGGGTCCAGGGGTTTAATGAAAAACTGTTTTTT.

The count of this clone is one. The rearrangement uses TRBV3-1 (or the pseudogene TRBV3-2) and TRBJ1-2, with no clear D. Trimming pared 0 bases from V and 8 bases from J, leaving 10 bases between. The CDR3 consists of 13 residues. In germline, CDR1 is LGHDT, CDR2 YNNKEL (reference sequence). The CDR3 reads CASSQEQRGGYTF. The DNA for the CDR3 is TGTGCCAGCAGCCAAGAACAGCGAGGGGGCTACACCTTC.

The chain links TRBV12-2 to TRBJ1-5; TRBD1 was called by the table and not checked on the DNA. TRBV12-2 is a pseudogene segment. The CDR3 extends over 18 amino acids. Here the CDR3 reads CASRLNAGALYSNQPQHF. CDR3 nucleotide sequence: TGTGCAAGTCGCTTAAATGCAGGGGCCCTATATAGCAATCAGCCCCAGCATTTT.

This chain uses TRBV19 with TRBJ2-7; 7 bases line up with TRBD1. This CDR3 region has 15 residues. The V and J ends lost 9 bases and 5 bases, in that order; junction bases with no gene match: 16. Germline V gene lookup returns CDR1 LNHDA and CDR2 SQIVND (reference sequence). The CDR3 DNA reads TGTGCCAGCCGGAACGACCGGGACAGTATCCACGAGCAGTACTTC. This sequence encodes CASRNDRDSIHEQYF.

This chain connects TRBV7-9 to TRBJ2-2; D possibly corresponds to TRBD2 (5 bases). CDR1 is SEHNR and CDR2 is FQNEAQ in the germline V gene (reference sequence). With 5 bases removed from V and 3 bases from J, the gap between germline ends came to 16 bases. This CDR3 region has 16 residues. The CDR3 nucleotides read TGTGCCAGCAGCGCACCTCTTGCTAGCTACACCGGGGAGCTGTTTTTT. Translation: CASSAPLASYTGELFF.

The chain carries TRBV5-1 and TRBJ1-1; D gene uncertain. V was cut by 4 bases and J by 1 base, with 8 bases left in between. CDR3 length: 13 residues. CDR1 and CDR2 from the germline V gene are SGHRS and YFSETQ. CDR3 residues: CASSKDGNTEAFF. Written as DNA, the CDR3 is TGCGCCAGCAGCAAAGACGGGAACACTGAAGCTTTCTTT.

The J gene is TRBJ2-7, the V gene TRBV5-1, with 8 bases lining up with TRBD2. Looked up from germline, CDR1 is SGHRS and CDR2 is YFSETQ. CDR3 length: 16 amino acids. After removal of 1 base from V and 5 bases from J, the junction contained 11 bases not matched to a gene. CDR3 sequence reads: CASSLLGTRPLDEQYF. The CDR3 DNA follows: TGCGCCAGCAGCTTGTTGGGGACTAGACCTTTGGACGAGCAGTACTTC.

This sequence joins TRBV6-5 and TRBJ1-4; D is possibly TRBD1 (5 bases). Per the germline V gene, CDR1 is MNHEY and CDR2 is SVGAGI. The CDR3 contains 16 residues. Trimming pared 2 bases from V and 1 base from J, leaving 11 bases between. DNA for the CDR3: TGTGCCAGCAGTTACCCCCAGGGTCTAACTAATGAAAAACTGTTTTTT. Translation: CASSYPQGLTNEKLFF.

The gene calls are TRBV4-2 and TRBJ2-5, with D tentatively TRBD2 (6 bases). Trimming stripped 6 bases from V and 4 bases from J, with 15 bases between. The germline V gene encodes CDR1 LGHNA and CDR2 YNFKEQ. The length of the CDR3 is 14 residues. The CDR3 sequence is CASSKEGQTETQYF. In DNA form, the CDR3 reads TGTGCCAGCAGTAAGGAGGGCCAGACAGAGACCCAGTACTTC.

J is TRBJ1-1 and V is TRBV6-5, with D tentatively TRBD1 (5 bases). CDR3 length equals 13 residues. Trimming left V 5 bases short and J 5 bases short, with 12 bases between. Germline CDR1 is MNHEY and CDR2 is SVGAGI. For the CDR3, the DNA is TGTGCCAGCAGTATGGTGGGACTGACTGAAGCTTTCTTT. Translation: CASSMVGLTEAFF.

The chain is built from TRBV24-1 and TRBJ2-7, with no clear D. From germline, CDR1 is KGHDR and CDR2 SFDVKD. Trimming cost V 2 bases and J 2 bases, with 9 bases left between them. This CDR3 is 14 amino acids long. The CDR3 loop reads CATSDSPRPYEQYF. The DNA of the CDR3 is TGTGCCACCAGTGATTCCCCCCGTCCCTACGAGCAGTACTTC.

The sample holds a few counts of this clone. This chain uses TRBV4-1 with TRBJ2-7; 7 bases line up with TRBD2. CDR1 is MGHRA, CDR2 YSYEKL, per germline. The CDR3 contains 16 residues. J lost 0 bases, V lost 2 bases, and 7 bases had no gene match. The CDR3 loop is CASSQPTSGGSYEQYF. The CDR3 DNA is TGCGCCAGCAGCCAACCTACTTCGGGGGGCTCCTACGAGCAGTACTTC.

This clone has a handful of counts. The chain has TRBV7-9 and TRBJ1-3; D call uncertain. The CDR3 consists of 16 residues. CDR1 is SEHNR and CDR2 is FQNEAQ in the germline V gene (reference sequence). Between the trimmed V and J ends, which lost 1 base and 0 bases, there was a span of 10 bases. DNA of the CDR3: TGTGCCAGCAGCTTAGATGTGGGGTTCTCTGGAAACACCATATATTTT. Protein sequence: CASSLDVGFSGNTIYF.

The V call is TRBV11-3, the J call TRBJ2-1; D unresolved. V gave up 0 bases and J gave up 7 bases, with 1 base separating them. Germline V gives CDR1 SGHNT, CDR2 YENEEA. The CDR3 runs to 11 residues. The DNA of the CDR3 is TGTGCCAGCAGCTTAGATAATGAGCAGTTCTTC. It translates to CASSLDNEQFF.

The genes are TRBV9 and TRBJ2-7, with D unresolved. The germline V and J ends were trimmed by 3 bases and 3 bases, with 7 bases remaining between them. Germline V gene lookup returns CDR1 SGDLS and CDR2 YYNGEE. The CDR3 length is 12 residues. In nucleotides, the CDR3 is TGTGCCAGCAGCGAGTCGGACTACGAGCAGTACTTC. It translates to CASSESDYEQYF.

The rearrangement links TRBV28 to TRBJ1-2, with a possible D match to TRBD1 (5 bases). The germline V gene has CDR1 MDHEN and CDR2 SYDVKM. This CDR3 contains 13 residues. V was pared by 2 bases and J by 6 bases, with 10 bases between. For the CDR3, the DNA is TGTGCCAGCAGTTTAAATAAGGGGCATGGCTACACCTTC. Amino acid sequence: CASSLNKGHGYTF.

Here the CDR3 reads CATGTRRYNEQFF. As DNA, the CDR3 is TGTGCCACCGGCACTAGGCGGTACAATGAGCAGTTCTTC. The chain employs TRBV24-1 and TRBJ2-1; weak D call: TRBD2 (5 bases). Trimming pared 9 bases from V and 4 bases from J, leaving 12 bases between. This CDR3 has 13 amino acids. Looked up from germline, CDR1 is KGHDR and CDR2 is SFDVKD.

CDR3 sequence: CASSTWTSGVNEQFF. The DNA of the CDR3 is TGTGCCAGCAGCACCTGGACTAGCGGAGTAAATGAGCAGTTCTTC. The chain carries TRBV9 and TRBJ2-1, with 10 positions matching TRBD2. CDR1 and CDR2 (germline): SGDLS, YYNGEE. J was trimmed by 7 bases and V by 4 bases; bases with no gene match: 8. The CDR3 is made up of 15 amino acids.

This chain connects TRBV18 to TRBJ1-1; tentative D call: TRBD1 (6 bases). Trimming removed 1 base at V and 1 base at J, with 10 bases between. Germline CDR1 KGHSH, CDR2 LQKENI. The CDR3 covers 15 residues. CDR3 nucleotide sequence: TGTGCCAGCTCACCACTCGCGGGGGCGAACACTGAAGCTTTCTTT. The encoded protein is CASSPLAGANTEAFF.

The chain carries TRBV19 and TRBJ1-3, with a tentative D call TRBD1 (5 bases). The CDR3 sequence is 15 residues long. Germline values: CDR1 LNHDA, CDR2 SQIVND (reference sequence). Trimming shortened V by 7 bases and J by 1 base, and 14 bases separated the two germline ends. This chain's CDR3 is CASTSGKQSGNTIYF. Written as DNA, the CDR3 is TGTGCCAGTACCTCAGGGAAACAGTCTGGAAACACCATATATTTT. The full variable domain, completed using reference TRBV19 and TRBJ1-3, is DGGITQSPKYLFRKEGQNVTLSCEQNLNHDAMYWYRQDPGQGLRLIYYSQIVNDFQKGDIAEGYSVSREKKESFPLTVTSAQKNPTAFYLCASTSGKQSGNTIYFGEGSWLTVV.